The clone carrying this T cell receptor beta chain was seen just once. No antigen is known for it. With a J-beta primer mix and a sample-barcoded 5' primer, a second PCR ran about 6 to 11 cycles. TCRdb re-called the 5' RACE reads through MiXCR, storing one row per CDR3 protein. The data hold over 1,200,000 distinct CDR3 sequences, with almost 60% observed a single time. This entry is derived from a study of blood T cells in healthy people across ages. Study findings and constraints: CMV infection status of these donors was not known.

Caucasian individuals from Russia who were healthy and aged about 6 to 100 acted as donors. This CDR3 has 15 amino acids. From germline, CDR1 is SGHTA and CDR2 FQGNSA. V shed 4 bases and J shed 1 base, with 13 bases lying between them. The chain has TRBV7-2 and TRBJ1-1; no reliable D call. This receptor was obtained from a man aged 18 to 35 in good health. Sequencing input: blood. CDR3 residues: CASSSFSVQNTEAFF. The CDR3 region has the DNA TGTGCCAGCAGCTCCTTCAGCGTCCAGAACACTGAAGCTTTCTTT.